This TCR beta chain originates from a study of response to subunit inactivated influenza vaccine. General study results and limits: Each seasonal flu vaccination may recruit only limited new T cells, authors suggested.

One entry per CDR3 protein results from TCRdb running MiXCR on the RT-PCR reads. The data contain 450,000 to 600,000 distinct CDR3 sequences, around 7.9% of them singletons. This clonotype was observed at least ten times. Its antigen is undetermined. From germline, CDR1 is SGHRS and CDR2 YFSETQ. The length of the CDR3 is 14 residues. Trimming took 4 bases from V and 7 from J; bases not matched to a gene: 9. Sample: PBMCs from blood, taken around 2 years after vaccination. The V call is TRBV5-1, the J call TRBJ2-5; TRBD2 agrees at 8 bases. This clonotype was sampled from a man in his fifties or sixties who received an inactivated influenza vaccine. CDR3 bases: TGCGCCAGCAGCCCCAATGCGGGGGGTCGGACCCAGTACTTC. Protein: CASSPNAGGRTQYF.